Listed below are T cell receptor beta chains from one sample, sequenced in a study of control samples from healthy donors and cancer patients. Some clones are missing from TCRdb's copy, which holds only in-frame ones; the method was immunoSEQ multiplex PCR. Of 350,000 to 450,000 clones in the sample, approximately 90% were seen once. Sequencing was performed on PBMCs. These receptors were collected from a man aged 35-49 years with head and neck cancer. Both conserved end residues are part of each CDR3. The D gene is left open where the match is weak. Size tells how often a clone was seen (once, few, many) or the class of an expanded clone, and some rows leave it out.

cdr3_nt cdr3_aa d_call v_call clone_size j_call
TGTGCCAGCAGCCAAGACGTCCGCTCCTACAATGAGCAGTTCTTC CASSQDVRSYNEQFF - TRBV3-1/TRBV3-2 - TRBJ2-1
TGTGCCAGCCTCTCCCCAGATACGCAGTATTTT CASLSPDTQYF - TRBV6-5 - TRBJ2-3
TGTGCCAGCAGTTACACAGGGATCCATTCACCCCTCCACTTT CASSYTGIHSPLHF - TRBV6-6 - TRBJ1-6
TGTGCCAGCAGCGTTACCCGGACAACCTACGAGCAGTACTTC CASSVTRTTYEQYF - TRBV3-1/TRBV3-2 - TRBJ2-7
TGTGCCAGCAGGGCTATCTACGAGCAGTACTTC CASRAIYEQYF - TRBV6-5 - TRBJ2-7
TGTGCCAGCAGTAGCTGGGGGGATCGAACAGATACGCAGTATTTT CASSSWGDRTDTQYF - TRBV6-4 - TRBJ2-3
TGTGCCATCAGTGAGTCCAGCCCTGGTGAGCAGTTCTTC CAISESSPGEQFF - TRBV10-3 - TRBJ2-1
TGTGCCAGCAGCTCTCGGACAGGAGAGTTAGCTAACTATGGCTACACCTTC CASSSRTGELANYGYTF TRBD1 TRBV9 once TRBJ1-2
TGTGCCAGCACAGGAGACACCGGGGAGCTGTTTTTT CASTGDTGELFF - TRBV12-3/TRBV12-4 - TRBJ2-2
TGTGCCAGCAGCTTAAGGACAGGGTTACGCGAGCAGTACTTC CASSLRTGLREQYF TRBD1 TRBV7-8 - TRBJ2-7
TGTGCCAGCAGCCAACCCCTCGGCAGAGAGCCTGGGGCCAACGTCCTGACTTTC CASSQPLGREPGANVLTF - TRBV3-1/TRBV3-2 - TRBJ2-6